What follows is one TCR beta chain and its context. Its antigen is still unknown. Qualities for individual bases were not recorded, and no much larger clone is one base off. The source of the sample is a study of cytomegalovirus exposure and HLA in healthy donors (dated by TCRdb to about 2017). For context, the study as a whole: According to an earlier analysis of 550 to 750 of the donors, roughly 180 million T cells yielded 120 million or so unique TCR beta sequences and about 300 Gb of sequence data. About five DR-DQ haplotypes were handled as single units for association and clustering because linkage in the cohort was strong. A later analysis re-examined previously published TCR beta repertoires from about 700 donors and added high-resolution HLA genotyping to investigate patterns of TCR occurrence. Roughly 300 gigabases of sequencing data and 78 million or so unique TCR sequences were included in an early release covering about 700 HLA-typed donors. To predict cytomegalovirus infection status, the study combined high-throughput TCR immunosequencing, statistical association of individual TCRs with disease status, and machine learning. A later genetic analysis took genome-wide SNP genotypes for about three fifths of the roughly 700 donors and used that subset as a discovery cohort. HLA typing included class I and class II loci at four-digit resolution. The later analysis used no new phenotypic data to find candidate immune exposures, relying instead on TCR beta sequences and their occurrence across donors. An earlier analysis of nearly 600 of the donors applied high-throughput TCR beta sequencing to assess whether each TCR beta V gene segment acted as functional or pseudogenic. Donor age, sex, ethnicity and CMV serostatus were compiled alongside the repertoire data. All discovery cohort repertoires had been generated using a single sequencing platform. The number of donors typed differed by locus, with about 629-630 for A, B, C, DRB1 and DQB1, roughly 550 for DQA1, about 610 for DPA1, and 450 to 480 for DPB1. On average, about 240,000 unique TCR beta nucleotide sequences were sequenced per donor among about 400 genotyped donors of the cohort, with 15% to 20% of those sequences being non-productive. Along with the roughly 700-subject first cohort, a separate validation cohort of some 130 different subjects was used. Of the roughly 410 genotyped donors, roughly 76% were placed in the genetic ancestry cluster associated with self-reported Caucasian donors. The study aimed to test whether cataloging public T cell receptors could reveal signatures of past pathogen exposure. Using immunosequencing, the study profiled T cell repertoires from 500 to 800 subjects and related those repertoires to cytomegalovirus serostatus.

Library construction relied on the immunoSEQ multiplex PCR assay. For the multiplex PCR, a mixture combining 60 forward primers for TCR Vbeta segments and 13 reverse primers for TCR Jbeta segments was used. The CDR3 region of rearranged TCR beta genes was amplified from genomic DNA with a multiplex PCR assay. Amplified TCR beta libraries were sequenced as 87-base-pair reads on the Illumina HiSeq System. On the study's bioinformatics: Across the 500 to 850 repertoires, a later analysis counted roughly 84 million unique TCR beta chains, around 10 million of which were shared by at least two donors. Raw reads were error-corrected and collapsed into unique sequences with a nearest-neighbor algorithm that merged closely related sequences to remove PCR and sequencing errors. To assign V, D and J gene segments, CDR3 sequences were aligned to IMGT reference sequences. Each retained sequence needed at least a six-nucleotide match to both a V gene segment and a J gene segment. A rearrangement counted as productive if the CDR3 had no stop codons and remained in frame with V and J, and every other rearrangement counted as non-productive. CDR3 was defined according to IMGT convention as the region running from the second conserved V-encoded cysteine to the conserved J-encoded phenylalanine. In an earlier analysis of more than 550 of the donors, sequences lacking an unambiguous match to a single V gene segment were excluded. An earlier analysis of roughly 590 of the donors called V segments functional above 56.7% productive rearrangements and segregating when the between-donor standard deviation exceeded 5%. A statistical classification framework was built for diagnosing cytomegalovirus status from the catalog of TCR beta chain sequences. In a later analysis, V and J genes were assigned by comparing TCR nucleotide sequences against IMGT/GENE-DB human TR gene sequences. The TCRdist pipeline was used in a later analysis to assign CDR3 sequences and most-parsimonious VDJ recombination scenarios. A later analysis defined each TCR beta chain by its CDR3 amino acid sequence plus V-gene family, and excluded reads lacking a unique V-gene family. A later analysis removed 500 to 650 highly shared, low-generation-probability nucleotide sequences to deal with suspected cross-contamination and a sequencing artifact. In a later analysis, a clonal expansion index for each public chain was calculated from normalized within-repertoire ranks of inferred template counts. In a later analysis, generation probabilities were computed with a VDJ recombination model fitted to out-of-frame rearrangements, and the resulting probabilities were checked against IGoR. In a later analysis, hypergeometric tests were used to score TCR-TCR, TCR-HLA and TCR-CMV co-occurrence, with a repertoire-size bias correction applied to TCR pairs. A later analysis estimated false discovery rates by permuting HLA or CMV assignments 20 times. A later analysis grouped co-occurring TCRs with DBSCAN, adding TCRdist sequence similarity when clustering within HLA-allele-positive subsets. Repertoires with fewer than 30,000 or more than 120,000 public chains, plus five repertoires with anomalous nucleotide sharing, were excluded from co-occurrence clustering. TCRdb limited this immuneACCESS table to in-frame rearrangements with V and J called. A share of clones is missing; checked studies link under half to unresolved V genes, and the rest is unexplained. V, J and clone size reflect that table, while D and trimming were determined from the DNA. This sample has tens of thousands of clones in its table, and about 67% of those were observed once. Of the sample, around 2.3% is held by the ten largest clones.

The cohort was made up of roughly 670 healthy bone marrow donors. At the time of sampling, every cohort member was nominally healthy, though immune exposures that went unrecorded were likely present. The donor tested CMV seronegative and was one of the 352 seronegative cohort members. Each donor provided a peripheral blood sample, and peripheral blood mononuclear cells were used for TCR beta sequencing. The Qiagen DNeasy Blood Extraction Kit was used to extract genomic DNA from the blood cell samples. The paper's findings and limits, for the study overall: The authors suggested that the approach could potentially be generalized to other disease states and immunological phenotypes. In a later genetic analysis, a missense DCLRE1C variant was associated with V-gene and J-gene trimming of TCR beta chains, and the association was replicated in an independent cohort. Because HLA typing was unavailable for some donors at each locus, only the typed subset was used in association tests. Immune exposure information for the cohort was limited to CMV serostatus. In an earlier analysis of approximately 600 of the donors, most TCR beta V segments were observed in productive rearrangements about 87% or about 30% of the time, broadly matching IMGT annotations. Correlated functional status among segregating V segments might be attributable to linkage disequilibrium, but an unknown experimental factor could not be ruled out. Most TCR sequences were seen in very few donors, while some public TCRs were found in many individuals. The study gave a list of under 200 TCR beta chains associated with cytomegalovirus. Most CMV-associated TCR beta chains appeared to be HLA-restricted in a later analysis, and the HLA associations seemed to be driven largely by CMV exposure. In a later genetic analysis, fewer N-insertions in productive TCRs were reported among donors in an Asian-associated ancestry cluster than the roughly 640-donor mean. A further reported finding was that TCR beta sequences accurately predicted the HLA-A and HLA-B alleles for most subjects in the first cohort. In a later analysis, several top co-occurrence clusters were reported to appear linked to parvovirus B19, influenza, CMV and Epstein-Barr virus. Cytomegalovirus status was reported to be diagnosed by the classifier with high specificity and sensitivity in both the original and validation cohorts. A cluster of highly shared sequence variants was judged likely to represent a technical artifact of the sequencing pipeline. When HLA alleles, especially DR and DQ, strongly co-occurred, TCR associations were difficult to assign to individual alleles. Specific HLA alleles were associated with 15,000 to 20,000 TCR beta sequences at a false discovery rate of 0.05 in a later analysis. This cohort had only TCR beta chains sequenced, and the lack of alpha or paired-chain data limited which features could be detected. A few of the identified cytomegalovirus-associated TCR beta chains were confirmed in vitro to be specific for cytomegalovirus antigens. In a later analysis, TCR association rates were found to vary across HLA loci, with the most associated TCRs seen for DRB1 alleles and the fewest for HLA-C alleles. The earlier analysis of a few hundred of the donors excluded fewer than 20 rarely observed V segments, including chromosome 9 orphons, because counts were too low. Some IMGT-functional V segments, including TRBV6-2 and TRBV6-3, could not be distinguished by the 87-base-pair reads and were therefore excluded. Sequencing depth was assumed to be roughly uniform across donors in the presence/absence analyses, though that assumption may not hold. A later analysis found that HLA-associated TCR beta chains were more clonally expanded and had lower generation probabilities than equally common non-associated chains.

Trimming accounts for 4 bases at V and 2 bases at J, while the number of junction bases matched to no gene is 8. Counted from cysteine to phenylalanine, this CDR3 has 15 amino acids. Of all the DNA, just the CDR3 is kept, 45 bases in frame from base 1. Sequences SGHDT (CDR1) and YYEEEE (CDR2) are obtained from the germline V gene. This sequence uses TRBV5-6 and TRBJ2-7, with 8 central nucleotides matching TRBD1. The sample comprised PBMCs. The origin of this receptor is a man aged 25 to 40 in good health and CMV-seronegative. The CDR3 has the sequence CASSTDRAPTYEQYF. The nucleotide sequence is TGTGCCAGCAGCACGGACAGGGCCCCTACCTACGAGCAGTACTTC.